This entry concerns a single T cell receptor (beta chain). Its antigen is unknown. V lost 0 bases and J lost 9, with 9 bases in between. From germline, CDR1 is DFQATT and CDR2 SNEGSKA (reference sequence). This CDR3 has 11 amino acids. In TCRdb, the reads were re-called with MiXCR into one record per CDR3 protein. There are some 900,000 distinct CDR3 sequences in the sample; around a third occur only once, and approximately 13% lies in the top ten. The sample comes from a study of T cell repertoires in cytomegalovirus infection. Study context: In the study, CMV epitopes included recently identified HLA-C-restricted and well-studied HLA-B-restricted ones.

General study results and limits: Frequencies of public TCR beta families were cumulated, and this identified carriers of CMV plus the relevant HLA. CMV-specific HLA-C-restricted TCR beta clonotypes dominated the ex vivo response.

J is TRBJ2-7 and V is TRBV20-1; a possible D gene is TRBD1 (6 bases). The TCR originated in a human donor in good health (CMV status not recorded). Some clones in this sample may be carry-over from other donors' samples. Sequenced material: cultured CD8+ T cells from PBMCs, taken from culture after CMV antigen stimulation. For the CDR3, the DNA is TGCAGTGCTAGAGAAGACAGGCTGCAGTACGTC. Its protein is CSAREDRLQYV.